The clone carrying this TCR beta chain was detected only once. The data were taken from a study of shared clonotypes between healthy human individuals. Sequencing was performed with immunoSEQ multiplex PCR; in TCRdb, only in-frame clones are kept and a portion is missing. The table includes 2 million to 2.5 million clones, around 92% detected once. The CDR3 is 13 residues long. The J segment lost 0 bases and the V segment lost 8 bases, leaving 5 bases of the junction unmatched. Germline values: CDR1 SGDLS, CDR2 YYNGEE. The origin of this receptor is a man between 18 and 29 years old in good health. Some clones in this sample may be carry-over from other donors' samples. Sequenced: naive CD4+ T cells from PBMCs. Subset defined: CD45RA+ positively selected. V gene TRBV9 combines with J gene TRBJ2-7; the match to TRBD1 covers 7 bases. CDR3 DNA sequence: TGTGCCAGTAACAGGGGCCCCTCCTACGAGCAGTACTTC. Translation gives CASNRGPSYEQYF.